Shown below are 16 T cell receptor beta chains from a single sample sequenced in a study of relationships among human T cell subsets (dated by TCRdb to about 2010). Libraries came from multiplex PCR. Sequencing instrument: 454 GS FLX. TCR alpha and beta CDR3 regions were amplified from mRNA by semiquantitative ARM-PCR. In ARM-PCR, tagged nested gene-specific primers were applied first, and communal superprimers then carried out the exponential amplification. TCRdb trimmed the raw reads at Q25, called clones with MiXCR and kept productive beta chains. Identical CDR3 protein sequences are pooled into one entry, listed with their most common genes and DNA. Across this sample there are fewer than 18,000 distinct CDR3 sequences, with less than 70% seen only once. The ten largest clones represent about 32% of the sample. Sequencing was carried out using total T cells sorted from blood. The cell subset or site label, as the study defines it: CD3+ T cells in general. These receptor sequences come from a man aged 40-49 years in good health.

The V call is TRBV5-4, the J call TRBJ1-6, with D possibly matching TRBD1 (6 bases). Trimming cost V 3 bases and J 8 bases, with 18 bases left between them. Germline assignment: CDR1 SGHNT and CDR2 YYREEE (reference sequence). The CDR3 extends over 16 amino acids. CDR3 sequence (DNA): TGTGCCAGCAGCTGGCGAGGCGGGACACACCATTCACCCCTCCACTTT. It translates to CASSWRGGTHHSPLHF.

The rearrangement links TRBV2 to TRBJ1-5; tentative D call: TRBD1 (6 bases). Germline CDR1 and CDR2: SNHLY and FYNNEI. This CDR3 has 14 residues. V was trimmed by 5 bases and J by 3 bases, leaving 11 bases between them. CDR3 bases: TGTGCCAGCAGTCAGACAGGAGTCAATCAGCCCCAGCATTTT. Its translation: CASSQTGVNQPQHF.

This chain links TRBV5-1 with TRBJ2-3; the D call may be TRBD1 or TRBD2 (5 bases each). From germline, CDR1 is SGHRS and CDR2 YFSETQ. This CDR3 is built from 16 residues. V gave up 4 bases and J gave up 1 base, with 16 bases separating them. The CDR3 sequence: CASSPEALGGTDTQYF. In nucleotides, the CDR3 is TGCGCCAGCAGCCCCGAGGCTCTGGGGGGCACAGATACGCAGTATTTT.

V gene TRBV2 combines with J gene TRBJ2-5; the D gene is possibly TRBD1 (7 bases). Germline lookup yields CDR1 SNHLY and CDR2 FYNNEI. CDR3 length equals 17 residues. Trimming pared 5 bases from V and 1 base from J, leaving 20 bases between. The CDR3 DNA reads TGTGCCAGCAGTCCCAGGGGCAGGGGGGCTCCCCAAGAGACCCAGTACTTC. Its translation: CASSPRGRGAPQETQYF.

J is TRBJ1-2 and V is TRBV7-9; D may be TRBD1 (5 bases). V gave up 1 base and J gave up 4 bases, with 7 bases separating them. The CDR3 covers 13 residues. CDR1 SEHNR and CDR2 FQNEAQ come from the germline V gene (reference sequence). CDR3 DNA: TGTGCCAGCAGCTTAGGGCAGGGCTATGGCTACACCTTC. This encodes CASSLGQGYGYTF.

The chain links TRBV12-3 or TRBV12-4 to TRBJ1-6, with TRBD1 as a possible D gene (6 bases). Trimming cost V 5 bases and J 7 bases, with 12 bases left between them. The CDR3 has 14 residues. CDR3 residues: CASSPRTANSPLHF. CDR3 nucleotides: TGTGCCAGCAGTCCGCGGACAGCGAATTCACCCCTCCACTTT.

V is TRBV11-2 and J is TRBJ2-1; TRBD2 matches 15 bases. Trimming removed 1 base from V and 1 base from J; junction bases left unmatched: 8. The CDR3 spans 20 residues. From germline, CDR1 is SGHAT and CDR2 FQNNGV. The CDR3 reads CASSLAGLAGGPRSYNEQFF. Written as DNA, the CDR3 is TGTGCCAGCAGCTTAGCCGGACTAGCGGGAGGGCCGCGGTCCTACAATGAGCAGTTCTTC. The full variable domain, with the rest looked up from reference TRBV11-2 and TRBJ2-1, is EAGVAQSPRYKIIEKRQSVAFWCNPISGHATLYWYQQILGQGPKLLIQFQNNGVVDDSQLPKDRFSAERLKGVDSTLKIQPAKLEDSAVYLCASSLAGLAGGPRSYNEQFFGPGTRLTVL.

This clonotype was counted between two and nine times. The chain links TRBV28 to TRBJ2-1, with D perhaps TRBD1 (5 bases). The CDR3 is made up of 14 amino acids. Germline CDR1 reads MDHEN; CDR2 reads SYDVKM. V gave up 4 bases and J gave up 8 bases, with 15 bases separating them. The CDR3 loop is CASSSRSGFDEQFF. In DNA form, the CDR3 reads TGTGCCAGCAGTTCCCGGTCAGGGTTTGATGAGCAGTTCTTC.

Comments on this clonotype: One end of the junction fails to match germline, which may point to a read error. The chain combines TRBV5-4 with TRBJ2-1, with D unresolved. CDR3 length equals 12 residues. CDR1 is SGHNT and CDR2 is YYREEE in the germline V gene (reference sequence). In nucleotides, the CDR3 is TGCGCCAGCAGCCCCAGGTTCAATGAGCAGTTCTTC. Its translation: CASSPRFNEQFF.

Sample share makes this clonotype medium-sized (0.01 to 0.1%). CDR3: CSAGTDTQYF. The CDR3 DNA reads TGCAGTGCCGGGACAGATACGCAGTATTTT. V and J are TRBV20-1 and TRBJ2-3, with unresolved D. This CDR3 has 10 residues. V was pared by 6 bases and J by 3 bases, with 4 bases between. Germline CDR1 reads DFQATT; CDR2 reads SNEGSKA (reference sequence).

Notes on this clonotype: Germline is not matched at one junction end, which may reflect a read error. The chain uses TRBV29-1 and TRBJ2-1; 9 bases map to TRBD1. Germline V CDR1 and CDR2: SQVTM, ANQGSEA. This CDR3 is 12 amino acids long. As DNA, the CDR3 is TGCAGCGTTGAAGATCCCGGACAGGGGATAAGCTTC. Amino acids: CSVEDPGQGISF.

The chain uses TRBV30 and TRBJ2-7, with a weak D call TRBD2 (6 bases). This CDR3 has 15 amino acids. V was trimmed by 5 bases and J by 6 bases, leaving 23 bases between them. Germline V gene sequence: CDR1 GTSNPN, CDR2 SVGIG (reference sequence). For the CDR3, the DNA is TGTGCCTGGGTGGGGACCGGGACTTCCCCCCGCGAGCAGTACTTC. Its translation: CAWVGTGTSPREQYF.

This clonotype was counted only a few times. The chain joins TRBV28 to TRBJ2-1; D is unclear. The V end was cut by 4 bases, the J end by 7 bases, with 11 bases between. Germline V gene data show CDR1 as MDHEN and CDR2 as SYDVKM. CDR3 size: 13 residues. The CDR3, as DNA: TGTGCCAGCAGTTCGCGGAATCGGAATGAGCAGTTCTTC. This codes for CASSSRNRNEQFF.

This rearrangement joins TRBV11-2 to TRBJ2-7; TRBD1 agrees at 7 bases. The CDR3 length is 13 residues. The V and J ends lost 3 bases and 5 bases, in that order; junction bases with no gene match: 4. CDR1 and CDR2 from the germline V gene are SGHAT and FQNNGV. CDR3 sequence: CASSLTGSHEQYF. The DNA of the CDR3 is TGTGCCAGCAGCTTGACAGGGTCCCACGAGCAGTACTTC.

The chain joins TRBV5-1 to TRBJ2-5; D remains ambiguous. Germline CDR1 and CDR2: SGHRS and YFSETQ. Trimming removed 4 bases from V and 4 bases from J, with 5 bases in between. CDR3 length equals 11 residues. The CDR3 DNA is TGCGCCAGCAGCGGCAGAGAGACCCAGTACTTC. It codes for CASSGRETQYF. Variable domain in full (rest from reference TRBV5-1 and TRBJ2-5): KAGVTQTPRYLIKTRGQQVTLSCSPISGHRSVSWYQQTPGQGLQFLFEYFSETQRNKGNFPGRFSGRQFSNSRSEMNVSTLELGDSALYLCASSGRETQYFGPGTRLLVL.

J is TRBJ1-5 and V is TRBV27; D is uncertain. Per the germline V gene, CDR1 is MNHEY and CDR2 is SMNVEV (reference sequence). The CDR3 runs to 15 residues. The V end lost 3 bases, the J end lost 4 bases, and 13 bases lay between the germline ends. The chain's CDR3 is CASSFSALGNQPQHF. DNA for the CDR3: TGTGCCAGCAGTTTTTCGGCACTTGGGAATCAGCCCCAGCATTTT.